This T cell receptor (beta chain) comes out of a study of response to subunit inactivated influenza vaccine. Broader study findings: Only a handful of new T cells, the authors suggested, are recruited with each seasonal influenza vaccination.

This clonotype was observed a handful of times. What it binds is not known. One entry per CDR3 protein results from TCRdb running MiXCR on the RT-PCR reads. The sample has 550,000 to 800,000 distinct CDR3 sequences, approximately 13% seen once. The origin of this receptor is a man aged 50 or older who received an inactivated influenza vaccine. The material sequenced was PBMCs from blood, taken 14 to 15 days before vaccination.

The CDR3 sequence: CASSSGGNTIYF. The CDR3 nucleotides read TGTGCCAGCAGTTCCGGTGGAAACACCATATATTTT. The chain recombines TRBV12-3 or TRBV12-4 with TRBJ1-3; no clear D. This CDR3 has 12 residues. Trimming shortened V by 4 bases and J by 3 bases, and 4 bases separated the two germline ends.